This entry lists 9 T cell receptor beta chains sequenced from one sample in a study of shared clonotypes between healthy human individuals. Repertoires were generated with immunoSEQ multiplex PCR, while TCRdb's copy carries only in-frame clones and drops some. The table records 2,100,000 or so clones, nearly 97% of them present only once. Sequenced input: naive CD4+ T cells sorted from blood. Subset reported: CD45RA+ positively selected. Receptor source: a man between 18 and 35 years old in good health.

About this clone: Other DNA sequences in this specimen translate into the identical CDR3. The J gene is TRBJ1-3, the V gene TRBV6-5; TRBD1 matches at 7 bases. The germline CDR1 and CDR2 sequences are MNHEY and SVGAGI. The CDR3 has 14 amino acids. Trimming at V came to 5 bases and at J to 3 bases, leaving 4 bases not matched to a gene. CDR3 sequence reads: CASSRQGSGNTIYF. The CDR3 bases are TGTGCCAGCAGTCGACAGGGTAGTGGAAACACCATATATTTT.

As to this clone: Other DNA sequences of this sample code for an identical CDR3. The J gene is TRBJ1-2, the V gene TRBV18; TRBD1 might be the D (5 bases). The germline V and J ends were trimmed by 3 bases and 1 base, with 9 bases remaining between them. This CDR3 contains 14 residues. Germline V CDR1 and CDR2: KGHSH, LQKENI. This chain's CDR3 is CASSPPGINYGYTF. The CDR3 DNA reads TGTGCCAGCTCACCCCCAGGGATTAACTATGGCTACACCTTC.

The rearrangement uses TRBV5-6 and TRBJ2-3; possibly TRBD2 for D (5 bases). From germline, CDR1 is SGHDT and CDR2 YYEEEE. This CDR3 is 14 amino acids long. With 0 bases removed from V and 9 bases from J, the gap between germline ends came to 14 bases. The CDR3 DNA sequence: TGTGCCAGCAGCTTGGCCCGGCGCCCGGGGACGCAGTATTTT. Encoded protein: CASSLARRPGTQYF.

The chain is built from TRBV28 and TRBJ1-2, with a possible D match to TRBD1 (5 bases). Germline loops: CDR1 MDHEN, CDR2 SYDVKM. Between the trimmed V and J ends, which lost 5 bases and 2 bases, there was a span of 15 bases. The CDR3 contains 15 residues. In DNA form, the CDR3 reads TGTGCCAGCAGTGTGCCCGGGACGGGAAACTATGGCTACACCTTC. It yields the protein CASSVPGTGNYGYTF.

J is TRBJ1-2 and V is TRBV5-6, with TRBD1 identical over 9 bases. The germline V gene has CDR1 SGHDT and CDR2 YYEEEE. V was pared by 3 bases and J by 7 bases, with 10 bases of the junction left unmatched. The CDR3 spans 15 residues. The CDR3 DNA is TGTGCCAGCAGCTCCCCGGGACAGGGCCGGGGTGGCTACACCTTC. Protein product: CASSSPGQGRGGYTF.

The J gene is TRBJ1-4, the V gene TRBV5-1, with 10 bases identical to TRBD1. The CDR3 has 17 residues. The germline CDR1 and CDR2 sequences are SGHRS and YFSETQ. V gave up 3 bases and J gave up 3 bases; unmatched junction bases: 8. The CDR3 is CASSSRTGGLSNEKLFF. The CDR3 coding sequence is TGCGCCAGCAGCTCGCGGACAGGGGGACTATCTAATGAAAAACTGTTTTTT.

The sample holds one count of this clone. The chain is built from TRBV10-1 and TRBJ1-5, with TRBD1 matching over 8 bases. This CDR3 is built from 15 residues. Looked up from germline, CDR1 is WNHNN and CDR2 is SYGVQD (reference sequence). The junction had 5 bases not matched to a gene; V was cut back by 7 bases and J by 0 bases. The CDR3 nucleotides are TGCGCCAGCACATCGGGACAGGATAGCAATCAGCCCCAGCATTTT. Translation: CASTSGQDSNQPQHF.

The chain employs TRBV11-3 and TRBJ2-1, with a weak D call TRBD1 (6 bases). Germline V lookup: CDR1 SGHNT, CDR2 YENEEA. Trimming removed 1 base at V and 8 bases at J, with 15 bases between. The CDR3 spans 15 residues. The CDR3: CASSLGQGQLDEQFF. CDR3 in DNA: TGTGCCAGCAGCTTAGGTCAGGGGCAGCTCGATGAGCAGTTCTTC.

This chain joins TRBV6-6 and TRBJ2-5; D gene ambiguous. CDR1 is MNHNY, CDR2 SVGAGI, per germline (reference sequence). The CDR3 sequence is 14 residues long. Trimming cost V 6 bases and J 2 bases, with 13 bases left between them. Here the CDR3 reads CASSLMSLQETQYF. The CDR3 DNA sequence: TGTGCCAGCAGCTTAATGAGTCTTCAAGAGACCCAGTACTTC.